The clone carrying this TCR beta chain was seen at least ten times. Its antigen is as yet unknown. The data stem from a study of T cells in Graves' hyperthyroidism and ophthalmopathy. At the level of the study: Prior to any treatment, at the point of initial diagnosis, peripheral blood was collected. Notes on the study in general: Median prediction lead before ophthalmopathy onset was about 6.5 months with the model.

Using RNA transcripts as the source, TCR beta CDR3 regions were amplified. In the first-round RT-PCR of the TCR CDR3, the HTBI primer set was used. MiXCR, run by TCRdb on the multiplex PCR reads, gives a single entry per CDR3 protein. Among over 550,000 distinct CDR3 sequences listed, around 17% were seen once. The ends were cut back, 5 bases at V and 2 bases at J, with 18 bases in the middle. The CDR3 is made up of 16 amino acids. CDR1 SGHTA and CDR2 FQGNSA come from the germline V gene. The sequence was collected from a woman between 18 and 29 years old with Graves' hyperthyroidism. The genes are TRBV7-2 and TRBJ1-2; D is unclear. The source material was blood. The CDR3 coding sequence is TGTGCCAGCAGCCCGCGGGCGGCGGTCAGGAACTATGGCTACACCTTC. Protein product: CASSPRAAVRNYGYTF.